These 23 T cell receptor beta chains were all obtained from the same sample, sequenced in a study of memory CD4+ T cells and cytomegalovirus serostatus. The sort gate was single viable CD3+CD4+CD8-CD45RO+ cells for memory CD4+ T cells. Clones were sequenced by immunoSEQ multiplex PCR, and TCRdb holds only the in-frame ones, with some missing. Among 25,000 to 30,000 clones listed, around 72% were seen once. Source material: memory CD4+ T cells from blood. Receptor source: an adult in good health and CMV-seronegative.

The V call is TRBV5-8, the J call TRBJ2-3; D is unresolved. Trimming stripped 2 bases from V and 7 bases from J, with 11 bases between. CDR1 is SGHTS and CDR2 is YDEGEE in the germline V gene. This CDR3 region has 13 residues. The CDR3 DNA reads as TGTGCCAGCAGCTTCCCCCAAGGGAATACGCAGTATTTT. Translation gives CASSFPQGNTQYF.

This clone was observed a few times. V gene TRBV7-2 combines with J gene TRBJ1-1; D gene unclear. This CDR3 comprises 14 residues. Germline V gene sequence: CDR1 SGHTA, CDR2 FQGNSA. Trimming stripped 4 bases from V and 6 bases from J, with 15 bases between. CDR3 in amino acids: CASSYQPTWPEAFF. The CDR3 DNA reads as TGTGCCAGCAGCTACCAGCCGACCTGGCCTGAAGCTTTCTTT. Based on the CDR3 plus reference TRBV7-2 and TRBJ1-1, the full variable domain is GAGVSQSPSNKVTEKGKDVELRCDPISGHTALYWYRQSLGQGLEFLIYFQGNSAPDKSGLPSDRFSAERTGGSVSTLTIQRTQQEDSAVYLCASSYQPTWPEAFFGQGTRLTVV.

This chain links TRBV4-1 with TRBJ2-3; 14 nucleotides match TRBD2. Germline trimming cut 4 bases from V and 3 bases from J; bases unmatched to any gene: 3. This CDR3 is built from 16 residues. In germline, CDR1 is MGHRA, CDR2 YSYEKL. CDR3 in amino acids: CASSRLAGGPTDTQYF. The CDR3 bases are TGCGCCAGCAGCCGACTAGCGGGGGGGCCGACAGATACGCAGTATTTT.

The V and J genes are TRBV4-2 and TRBJ2-5; 8 bases map to TRBD2. This CDR3 is built from 20 residues. The J segment lost 1 base and the V segment lost 4 bases, leaving 20 bases of the junction unmatched. CDR1 and CDR2 from the germline V gene are LGHNA and YNFKEQ. The CDR3 protein is CASSPTDPRLAGNLQETQYF. DNA of the CDR3: TGTGCCAGCAGCCCAACTGACCCGCGCCTAGCGGGTAACCTCCAAGAGACCCAGTACTTC.

The chain combines TRBV4-1 with TRBJ1-2; 7 positions match TRBD1. The CDR3 contains 17 residues. The junction had 10 bases not matched to a gene; V was cut back by 0 bases and J by 3 bases. CDR1 and CDR2 from the germline V gene are MGHRA and YSYEKL. CDR3 residues: CASSQDPLGDSYYGYTF. As DNA, the CDR3 is TGCGCCAGCAGCCAAGATCCCTTGGGGGACAGTTACTATGGCTACACCTTC.

This clone showed up just once. V usage is TRBV29-1 and J usage is TRBJ1-1, with 8 bases fitting TRBD1. This CDR3 region has 11 residues. V shed 8 bases, J shed 10 bases, and the junction held 9 bases outside the gene matches. CDR1 and CDR2 (germline): SQVTM, ANQGSEA. The CDR3 DNA follows: TGCAGCATATTACGAGGGACAGGAGCTTTCTTT. Residues: CSILRGTGAFF.

The chain links TRBV19 to TRBJ1-2, with 8 bases that match TRBD1. The CDR3 is 14 amino acids. The V and J ends lost 7 bases and 8 bases, in that order; junction bases with no gene match: 12. Germline V gene data show CDR1 as LNHDA and CDR2 as SQIVND (reference sequence). The CDR3 region is CASTIGDRGYGYTF. The DNA of the CDR3 is TGTGCCAGTACCATAGGTGACAGGGGATACGGCTACACCTTC.

This clone occurred once. In DNA form, the CDR3 reads TGTGCCAGCAGCGCTTTAGGGCTCGGTGGGGAGGAGACAGATACGCAGTATTTT. Protein: CASSALGLGGEETDTQYF. This rearrangement joins TRBV28 to TRBJ2-3, with D perhaps matching TRBD2 (6 bases). Trimming shortened V by 6 bases and J by 3 bases, and 25 bases separated the two germline ends. CDR3 length: 18 amino acids. Looked up from germline, CDR1 is MDHEN and CDR2 is SYDVKM.

The rearrangement links TRBV30 to TRBJ2-5, with 15 bases fitting TRBD2. The CDR3 is 16 amino acids. Unmatched junction bases numbered 6, after V lost 3 bases and J lost 4 bases. Germline CDR1 is GTSNPN and CDR2 is SVGIG (reference sequence). CDR3 residues: CAWRGLAGGRGETQYF. The CDR3 DNA reads TGTGCCTGGAGGGGACTAGCGGGGGGCCGGGGAGAGACCCAGTACTTC.

The chain links TRBV6-6 to TRBJ2-1, with D maybe TRBD1 (6 bases). The V gene's germline CDR1 is MNHNY and CDR2 SVGAGI (reference sequence). V gave up 2 bases and J gave up 4 bases, with 12 bases separating them. This CDR3 has 15 residues. The CDR3 DNA sequence: TGTGCCAGCAGTTACCGTCAAAGGGGGTACAATGAGCAGTTCTTC. It yields the protein CASSYRQRGYNEQFF.

This clone was seen once. This chain connects TRBV11-2 to TRBJ2-5; the match to TRBD1 covers 8 bases. The CDR3 consists of 15 residues. The germline CDR1 and CDR2 sequences are SGHAT and FQNNGV. V was pared by 5 bases and J by 3 bases, with 8 bases of the junction left unmatched. CDR3 nucleotide sequence: TGTGCCAGCAGCCCCCAGGGGGCAGGGGAAGAGACCCAGTACTTC. As protein: CASSPQGAGEETQYF.

The chain employs TRBV7-9 and TRBJ1-5; D not certain. Deletions cut 3 bases from V and 6 bases from J, with 6 bases between. The CDR3 is made up of 12 amino acids. Germline-derived CDR1 and CDR2 are SEHNR and FQNEAQ (reference sequence). The CDR3 DNA follows: TGTGCCAGCAGCTTTGAGGGTCAGCCCCAGCATTTT. Its translation: CASSFEGQPQHF.

The rearrangement joins TRBV29-1 to TRBJ2-5; D is unclear. This CDR3 has 11 amino acids. Germline-derived CDR1 and CDR2 are SQVTM and ANQGSEA. Trimming took 6 bases from V and 4 from J, leaving 9 bases between them. CDR3 bases: TGCAGCGTCCTAGATTTAGAGACCCAGTACTTC. Its protein product is CSVLDLETQYF.

The CDR3 reads CASTLGEGQPQHF. CDR3 nucleotides: TGTGCCAGCACCCTGGGAGAGGGTCAGCCCCAGCATTTT. The rearrangement uses TRBV6-1 and TRBJ1-5; no reliable D call. Trimming left V 7 bases short and J 6 bases short, with 13 bases between. The germline CDR1 and CDR2 sequences are MNHNS and SASEGT. The CDR3 sequence is 13 residues long.

The chain combines TRBV6-5 with TRBJ2-7; possible D gene TRBD1, 6 bases. CDR1 and CDR2 from the germline V gene are MNHEY and SVGAGI. Between the trimmed V and J ends, which lost 11 bases and 2 bases, there was a span of 13 bases. The CDR3 sequence is 12 residues long. CDR3 bases: TGTGCCGTGCAGGGGTCTGCCTACGAGCAGTACTTC. Translating gives CAVQGSAYEQYF.

This chain uses TRBV25-1 with TRBJ2-5; 12 nucleotides match TRBD2. With V trimmed by 0 bases and J by 2 bases, 1 base remained unmatched. This CDR3 is 16 amino acids long. CDR1 MGHDK and CDR2 SYGVNS come from the germline V gene. Here the CDR3 DNA reads TGTGCCAGCAGTGAATATCTAGCGGGGGGGCAAGAGACCCAGTACTTC. Translated: CASSEYLAGGQETQYF.

The chain uses TRBV10-3 and TRBJ2-3; the D gene could be TRBD1 or TRBD2 (6 bases each). The CDR3 consists of 15 residues. The germline V gene has CDR1 ENHRY and CDR2 SYGVKD. Between the trimmed V and J ends, which lost 6 bases and 0 bases, there was a span of 13 bases. The CDR3 bases are TGTGCCATCAGGGCAAGGGGGGAGAGCACAGATACGCAGTATTTT. Residues: CAIRARGESTDTQYF.

The chain employs TRBV18 and TRBJ1-2; TRBD1 is a possible D gene (6 bases). This CDR3 comprises 14 residues. Trimming removed 6 bases from V and 6 bases from J, with 17 bases in between. In germline, CDR1 is KGHSH, CDR2 LQKENI. The CDR3 bases are TGTGCCAGCTCCCTAACTGGGGGGCGAAATGGCTACACCTTC. Its protein is CASSLTGGRNGYTF.

The chain is built from TRBV11-2 and TRBJ2-2, with no clear D. The CDR3 has 14 residues. The V end was cut by 5 bases, the J end by 4 bases, with 11 bases between. Germline lookup yields CDR1 SGHAT and CDR2 FQNNGV. The CDR3 sequence is CASSPSTLTGELFF. The CDR3, as DNA: TGTGCCAGCAGCCCTTCGACCCTCACCGGGGAGCTGTTTTTT.

This sequence joins TRBV11-2 and TRBJ1-2, with D hard to call. V was trimmed by 0 bases and J by 4 bases, leaving 12 bases between them. Per germline, CDR1 SGHAT and CDR2 FQNNGV. The CDR3 runs 15 residues. The CDR3 loop is CASSLEPRLGYGYTF. The CDR3 DNA follows: TGTGCCAGCAGCTTAGAGCCCAGGCTTGGCTATGGCTACACCTTC.

The chain recombines TRBV5-1 with TRBJ2-3; weak D call: TRBD1 (5 bases). Germline V gene sequence: CDR1 SGHRS, CDR2 YFSETQ. V was cut by 3 bases and J by 1 base, with 12 bases left in between. The CDR3 spans 15 residues. The CDR3 sequence: CASSSVPQGTDTQYF. The CDR3 bases are TGCGCCAGCAGCTCAGTCCCACAGGGCACAGATACGCAGTATTTT.

V and J are TRBV5-4 and TRBJ2-2; D gene ambiguous. V lost 0 bases and J lost 2, with 5 bases in between. The CDR3 length is 14 residues. Germline values: CDR1 SGHNT, CDR2 YYREEE (reference sequence). CDR3 sequence (DNA): TGTGCCAGCAGCTTGGAATTTAACACCGGGGAGCTGTTTTTT. This translates into CASSLEFNTGELFF.

This chain links TRBV19 with TRBJ1-1; D might be TRBD1 (5 bases). The CDR3 length is 17 residues. Trimming took off 1 base at V and 0 bases at J, with 15 bases between the two ends. Germline loops: CDR1 LNHDA, CDR2 SQIVND (reference sequence). The CDR3 sequence: CASSIGGFWGMNTEAFF. The CDR3 bases are TGTGCCAGTAGTATAGGGGGCTTTTGGGGCATGAACACTGAAGCTTTCTTT.